The source of this T cell receptor beta chain is a study of T cell responses to AZD1222 COVID-19 vaccine. Assay used: immunoSEQ multiplex PCR; TCRdb lists only in-frame clones, some missing. The profile shows fewer than 130,000 clones, 94% of them singletons. Germline V lookup: CDR1 LNHDA, CDR2 SQIVND (reference sequence). This CDR3 contains 15 residues. The V gene lost 4 bases and the J gene lost 4 bases, with 17 bases spanning the gap. The sequence was collected from an adult who received the AZD1222 COVID-19 vaccine. This specimen consisted of peripheral blood, obtained 28 days after the second AZD1222 dose. The genes are TRBV19 and TRBJ2-7; D gene ambiguous. Here the CDR3 reads CASSSRLPGRYEQYF. DNA of the CDR3: TGTGCCAGTAGTAGCCGACTCCCAGGACGGTACGAGCAGTACTTC.